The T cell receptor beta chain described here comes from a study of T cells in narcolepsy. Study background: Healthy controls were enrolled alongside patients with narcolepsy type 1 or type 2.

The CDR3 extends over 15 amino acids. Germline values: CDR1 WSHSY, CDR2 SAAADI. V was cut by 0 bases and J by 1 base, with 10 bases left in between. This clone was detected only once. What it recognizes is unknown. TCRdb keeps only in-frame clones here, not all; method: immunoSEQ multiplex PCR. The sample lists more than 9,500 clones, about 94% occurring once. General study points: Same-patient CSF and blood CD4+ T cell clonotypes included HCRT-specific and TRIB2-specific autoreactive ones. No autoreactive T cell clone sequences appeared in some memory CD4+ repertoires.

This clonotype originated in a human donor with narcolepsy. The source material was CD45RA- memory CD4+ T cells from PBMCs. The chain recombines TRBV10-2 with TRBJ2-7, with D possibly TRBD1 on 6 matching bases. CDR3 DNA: TGCGCCAGCAGTGAGTCGGCAGGGGTATCCTACGAGCAGTACTTC. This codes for CASSESAGVSYEQYF.